This TCR beta chain was obtained from a study of Graves' ophthalmopathy and Graves' hyperthyroidism (dated by TCRdb to 2017 to 2018). In the study overall: Peripheral blood was collected before any treatment was given, at the time of initial diagnosis. In more than five hyperthyroidism patients, the T-cell repertoires found in thyroid tissue were compared with those found in blood. An independent validation cohort was composed of 18 hyperthyroidism patients and around 15 patients who later progressed from hyperthyroidism to ophthalmopathy. The study used signatures of the TCR beta repertoire to tell Graves' ophthalmopathy apart from Graves' hyperthyroidism and to predict which patients would progress to ophthalmopathy. For training and testing, the roughly 100 patients in the discovery cohort were randomly divided in a 7:3 ratio. In total, 135 blood samples were TCR-sequenced: around 42 ophthalmopathy, some 75 hyperthyroidism and approximately 17 hyperthyroidism-to-ophthalmopathy patients. After sampling, hyperthyroidism patients received methimazole starting at 30 mg daily, and ophthalmopathy patients received high-dose intravenous methylprednisolone. A discovery set of 100 patients (43 ophthalmopathy, about 55 stable hyperthyroidism) was enrolled to explore V-J signatures distinguishing ophthalmopathy from hyperthyroidism. Overall study outcomes, separate from this receptor: The 13-signature model separated ophthalmopathy from stable hyperthyroidism with roughly 89% sensitivity and approximately 83% specificity in cross-validation, and 80%/75% in the test set. Most of the expanded thyroid clonotypes with a frequency above 0.001 were also detected in blood, and it was suggested that the thyroid immune response may be reflected by blood repertoires. Sample size was not statistically predetermined, and group allocation was not concealed from the investigators. In validation, the model predicted ophthalmopathy progression with 70.59% sensitivity and 72.22% specificity; 12 predicted patients were CT-confirmed with GO in a median of around 6 months.

For repertoire sequencing, TCR beta CDR3 regions were amplified from RNA transcripts. HTBI primers and the Qiagen OneStep RT-PCR kit were used in a first-round RT-PCR, which was followed by a second-round multiplex PCR, size selection and purification. Sequencing of the libraries was carried out on an Illumina HiSeq2000 in paired-end mode with 100 bp reads. Under the source paper's analysis protocol: SOAPnuke was used to process the reads, removing any read that contained adapters or uncalled bases, had a mean Phred below 15, or lacked an exact match to the constant primer or identifier. COPE v1.2.5 was used to merge high-quality paired reads. Clonotypes were defined as unique nucleotide sequences and were aligned to IMGT TRB V, D and J references using MiTCR v1.1. The analysis was limited to V-J combinations with a frequency above 0.0001, which together covered 99.2% of repertoires. For each V-J combination, a TCR clonal expansion and chaos score was defined as the ratio of F50 clonal expansion to chaos observed in the TCRdist matrix. Welch's t-statistics and random forest were used to reduce features to some 13 V-J combinations, which were fed into a naive Bayes classifier. Thyroid-blood repertoire similarity was quantified with the Morisita-Horn index. In-frame beta chains were kept once TCRdb had trimmed the public reads at Q25 with fastp and called clones with MiXCR. Rows are combined by CDR3 protein, so each entry shows the most common genes and DNA. The V and J calls here are based on TCRdb, not the publication. This sample gives around 470,000 distinct CDR3 sequences in total; roughly 14% of them show up just once. 8% to 10% of the sample belongs to the ten largest clones.

The ophthalmopathy patients had moderately to severely active disease, with a Clinical Activity Score of 3 or higher, a NOSPECS grade of 4 or higher, and a disease duration of less than 3 months. Patients were excluded if they had other autoimmune diseases, uncontrolled infections, pregnancy or lactation. Clinical symptoms, serum thyroxine, TRAb, thyroid ultrasound and orbital computed tomography formed the basis of the diagnosis. PBMCs were isolated from 10 ml of fresh peripheral blood by Ficoll-Paque density gradient centrifugation. Total RNA was extracted using Trizol reagent, and RNA quality was checked on an Agilent 2100 Bioanalyzer. This clonotype occurred a few times. The antigen it binds to is not known. Within one base of it there is no much larger clone, and no base qualities were kept. The origin of this receptor is a woman aged 25 to 39 with Graves' ophthalmopathy. Donor details come from another sample of the same person, matched by shared clones. Sequencing was done on a sample of blood.

CDR3 sequence: CASSQDSYTEAFF. The DNA sequence reads TGTGCCAGCAGCCAAGACAGTTACACTGAAGCTTTCTTT. Recombination connected TRBV3-1 to TRBJ1-1, with the D gene too uncertain to name. CDR1 LGHDT and CDR2 YNNKEL were looked up in the germline V gene (reference sequence). V is reduced by 0 bases and J by 3 bases, leaving a spacing of 5 bases between them. Its CDR3 holds 13 amino acids, cysteine through phenylalanine. The only DNA kept is the CDR3, 39 bases in frame from the first base.